The 27 T cell receptor beta chains below come from one sample, sequenced in a study of shared clonotypes between healthy human individuals. Libraries were prepared by immunoSEQ multiplex PCR; TCRdb keeps only in-frame clonotypes and omits some of them. This repertoire shows more than 500,000 clones, 90% to 97% found once; its top ten account for about 0.059%. The sample taken for sequencing was naive CD4+ T cells sorted from blood. Subset described: CD45RA+ positively selected. The receptors derive from a woman in her twenties or thirties in good health.

V is TRBV6-5 and J is TRBJ2-7; 11 bases line up with TRBD2. Trimming removed 8 bases from V and 3 bases from J; junction bases left unmatched: 9. The CDR3 is 15 residues long. Looked up from germline, CDR1 is MNHEY and CDR2 is SVGAGI. CDR3 sequence: CASSRSGRAVYEQYF. Here the CDR3 DNA reads TGTGCCAGCTCCCGTAGCGGGAGGGCGGTCTACGAGCAGTACTTC.

V and J are TRBV10-3 and TRBJ2-1; 7 bases agree with TRBD2. This CDR3 comprises 16 residues. Germline V CDR1 and CDR2: ENHRY, SYGVKD. V shed 3 bases and J 0 bases; nucleotides not matched to a gene: 5. Written as DNA, the CDR3 is TGTGCCATCAGTGACCAGCGGGGCCCCTCCTACAATGAGCAGTTCTTC. Protein sequence: CAISDQRGPSYNEQFF.

The gene calls are TRBV28 and TRBJ2-6, with D hard to call. The CDR3 covers 16 residues. The V and J ends lost 3 bases and 4 bases respectively, with 13 bases between them. Looked up from germline, CDR1 is MDHEN and CDR2 is SYDVKM. CDR3 residues: CASSLDRLTGANVLTF. The CDR3 region has the DNA TGTGCCAGCAGTTTGGATAGACTCACGGGGGCCAACGTCCTGACTTTC.

This chain joins TRBV5-6 and TRBJ1-2; no clear D gene. This CDR3 contains 14 residues. V dropped 7 bases and J dropped 3 bases, with 16 bases sitting between them. In germline, CDR1 is SGHDT, CDR2 YYEEEE. CDR3 amino acids: CASYSETVDYGYTF. In DNA form, the CDR3 reads TGTGCCAGCTACTCGGAGACGGTGGACTATGGCTACACCTTC.

The V gene is TRBV10-2, the J gene TRBJ2-3; 12 nucleotides agree with TRBD2. This CDR3 is 17 amino acids long. The junction had 8 bases not matched to a gene; V was cut back by 3 bases and J by 4 bases. The germline V gene has CDR1 WSHSY and CDR2 SAAADI. In DNA, the CDR3 is TGCGCCAGCAGTGACGGAACCCTAGCGGGGGGGGCAGATACGCAGTATTTT. This gives the protein CASSDGTLAGGADTQYF.

The chain uses TRBV6-1 and TRBJ1-4; TRBD1 matches 7 bases. The trim removed 1 base at V and 0 bases at J, leaving 5 bases unmatched. Germline lookup yields CDR1 MNHNS and CDR2 SASEGT. CDR3 length equals 17 residues. CDR3 bases: TGTGCCAGCAGTGAAGGGACAGGATCTGCAACTAATGAAAAACTGTTTTTT. Amino acid sequence: CASSEGTGSATNEKLFF.

This rearrangement joins TRBV7-9 to TRBJ2-3, with D possibly called TRBD1 or TRBD2 (6 bases each). CDR1 and CDR2 (germline): SEHNR, FQNEAQ (reference sequence). CDR3 length equals 17 residues. V gave up 3 bases and J gave up 0 bases, with 16 bases separating them. CDR3 DNA sequence: TGTGCCAGCAGCTTTAAGGGGGGAGGCAAGAGCACAGATACGCAGTATTTT. This gives the protein CASSFKGGGKSTDTQYF.

The chain links TRBV28 to TRBJ2-7; TRBD1 matches 10 bases. The CDR3 has 14 amino acids. Germline CDR1 and CDR2: MDHEN and SYDVKM. J gave up 5 bases and V 6 bases, and 7 bases lay outside the gene matches. The CDR3 DNA reads as TGTGCCAGCAGCTCCGGGACAGGGGTCGACGAGCAGTACTTC. It encodes CASSSGTGVDEQYF.

The chain links TRBV30 to TRBJ2-7; the match to TRBD2 covers 8 bases. This CDR3 comprises 14 residues. The trim removed 2 bases at V and 7 bases at J, leaving 10 bases unmatched. CDR1 GTSNPN and CDR2 SVGIG come from the germline V gene (reference sequence). The CDR3: CAWSLRGGSAEQYF. Written as DNA, the CDR3 is TGTGCCTGGAGTCTCCGGGGGGGGTCCGCGGAGCAGTACTTC.

In DNA, the CDR3 is TGTGCCAGCAGTTTAAGAACTAGCGGTCCTCCTTCGGAGCAGTACTTC. It codes for CASSLRTSGPPSEQYF. The chain uses TRBV27 and TRBJ2-7; TRBD2 aligns across 8 bases. This CDR3 region has 16 residues. V shed 2 bases, J shed 7 bases, and the junction held 13 bases outside the gene matches. CDR1 and CDR2 (germline): MNHEY, SMNVEV (reference sequence).

The CDR3 here is CASSPHINSNTEAFF. CDR3 coding DNA: TGTGCCAGCAGCCCGCATATTAACAGCAACACTGAAGCTTTCTTT. The genes are TRBV5-6 and TRBJ1-1; no reliable D call. This CDR3 spans 15 amino acids. Between the trimmed V and J ends, which lost 4 bases and 2 bases, there was a span of 15 bases. CDR1 and CDR2 (germline): SGHDT, YYEEEE.

The CDR3 bases are TGCGCCAGCAGCTTGGACCAGGCCCAGAGGAAGCAGTACTTC. Translating gives CASSLDQAQRKQYF. The chain combines TRBV5-1 with TRBJ2-7; D is unclear. The CDR3 has 14 amino acids. Germline-derived CDR1 and CDR2 are SGHRS and YFSETQ. Trimming took 0 bases from V and 8 from J, leaving 15 bases between them. The full variable domain, rest sourced from reference TRBV5-1 and TRBJ2-7, is KAGVTQTPRYLIKTRGQQVTLSCSPISGHRSVSWYQQTPGQGLQFLFEYFSETQRNKGNFPGRFSGRQFSNSRSEMNVSTLELGDSALYLCASSLDQAQRKQYFGPGTRLTVT.

The chain combines TRBV28 with TRBJ1-3; D possibly corresponds to TRBD1 (6 bases). The CDR3 extends over 15 amino acids. Trimming shortened V by 3 bases and J by 0 bases, and 9 bases separated the two germline ends. Germline V gene sequence: CDR1 MDHEN, CDR2 SYDVKM. The CDR3 sequence: CASSLGGRSGNTIYF. CDR3 nucleotides: TGTGCCAGCAGTTTGGGGGGCCGCTCTGGAAACACCATATATTTT. Based on the CDR3 plus reference TRBV28 and TRBJ1-3, the full variable domain is DVKVTQSSRYLVKRTGEKVFLECVQDMDHENMFWYRQDPGLGLRLIYFSYDVKMKEKGDIPEGYSVSREKKERFSLILESASTNQTSMYLCASSLGGRSGNTIYFGEGSWLTVV.

This clone was observed once. V and J are TRBV28 and TRBJ2-7; tentatively, D is TRBD1 or TRBD2 (5 bases each). The CDR3 consists of 12 residues. V was clipped by 11 bases and J by 1 base, with 12 bases between them. Germline V gene data show CDR1 as MDHEN and CDR2 as SYDVKM. CDR3 region: CAHGTDSYEQYF. Here the CDR3 DNA reads TGTGCCCACGGGACGGATTCCTACGAGCAGTACTTC.

V gene TRBV5-4 combines with J gene TRBJ1-2; tentative D call: TRBD1 (6 bases). CDR1 SGHNT and CDR2 YYREEE come from the germline V gene (reference sequence). With 4 bases removed from V and 1 base from J, the gap between germline ends came to 17 bases. The CDR3 length is 16 residues. The CDR3 protein is CASSPGGGAVNYGYTF. CDR3 in DNA: TGTGCCAGCAGCCCTGGAGGGGGAGCGGTTAACTATGGCTACACCTTC.

The CDR3 DNA reads as TGTGCCAGCGGACCGAGGGCATGGGGGTCCTACGAGCAGTACTTC. Translated, it gives CASGPRAWGSYEQYF. The gene calls are TRBV28 and TRBJ2-7; TRBD1 or TRBD2 may be the D gene (5 bases each). This CDR3 has 15 amino acids. Trimming stripped 8 bases from V and 1 base from J, with 18 bases between. Germline assignment: CDR1 MDHEN and CDR2 SYDVKM.

The chain links TRBV6-1 to TRBJ2-5; perhaps TRBD1 as D (6 bases). V was pared by 6 bases and J by 2 bases, with 13 bases between. From germline, CDR1 is MNHNS and CDR2 SASEGT. The CDR3 is made up of 14 amino acids. The CDR3, as DNA: TGTGCCAGCAGAAGGACAGAACTTCAAGAGACCCAGTACTTC. Its protein is CASRRTELQETQYF.

The V and J genes are TRBV5-1 and TRBJ2-1; 8 nucleotides match TRBD2. The V and J ends lost 4 bases and 5 bases, in that order; junction bases with no gene match: 11. Germline CDR1 is SGHRS and CDR2 is YFSETQ. The CDR3 has 16 residues. Here the CDR3 DNA reads TGCGCCAGCAGCCCGGCTGGGACTAGTGAAGACAATGAGCAGTTCTTC. It encodes CASSPAGTSEDNEQFF. Combining the CDR3 with reference TRBV5-1 and TRBJ2-1 gives the whole variable domain KAGVTQTPRYLIKTRGQQVTLSCSPISGHRSVSWYQQTPGQGLQFLFEYFSETQRNKGNFPGRFSGRQFSNSRSEMNVSTLELGDSALYLCASSPAGTSEDNEQFFGPGTRLTVL.

The genes are TRBV28 and TRBJ1-4; 10 nucleotides agree with TRBD1. The CDR3 spans 14 residues. The V segment lost 6 bases and the J segment 6 bases; nucleotides outside the gene matches: 4. The germline V gene encodes CDR1 MDHEN and CDR2 SYDVKM. This chain's CDR3 is CASRGDRGYEKLFF. The CDR3 bases are TGTGCCAGCAGGGGGGACAGGGGATATGAAAAACTGTTTTTT.

The J gene is TRBJ1-4, the V gene TRBV19; tentatively, D is TRBD1 (6 bases). The CDR3 spans 13 residues. V gave up 5 bases and J gave up 7 bases, with 11 bases separating them. The germline V gene has CDR1 LNHDA and CDR2 SQIVND (reference sequence). The CDR3 loop reads CASSEDSSEKLFF. CDR3 sequence (DNA): TGTGCCAGTAGTGAGGACAGCTCTGAAAAACTGTTTTTT. Full variable domain (outside the CDR3, taken from reference TRBV19 and TRBJ1-4): DGGITQSPKYLFRKEGQNVTLSCEQNLNHDAMYWYRQDPGQGLRLIYYSQIVNDFQKGDIAEGYSVSREKKESFPLTVTSAQKNPTAFYLCASSEDSSEKLFFGSGTQLSVL.

The chain uses TRBV5-4 and TRBJ1-1; a possible D gene is TRBD1 (5 bases). CDR3 size: 15 residues. Germline V lookup: CDR1 SGHNT, CDR2 YYREEE (reference sequence). V lost 1 base and J lost 4, with 14 bases in between. CDR3 in amino acids: CASSLTGGAGTEAFF. CDR3 bases: TGTGCCAGCAGCTTGACTGGGGGAGCGGGCACTGAAGCTTTCTTT.

The genes are TRBV6-1 and TRBJ1-1; D ambiguous. Germline CDR1 MNHNS, CDR2 SASEGT. The V end lost 5 bases, the J end lost 1 base, and 11 bases lay between the germline ends. CDR3 length: 14 amino acids. The CDR3 DNA sequence: TGTGCCAGCAGTACTACCCCAGGGAACACTGAAGCTTTCTTT. Translation gives CASSTTPGNTEAFF.

This chain connects TRBV6-1 to TRBJ2-7; the match to TRBD1 covers 9 bases. Per the germline V gene, CDR1 is MNHNS and CDR2 is SASEGT. The CDR3 sequence is 16 residues long. V was pared by 3 bases and J by 4 bases, with 10 bases of the junction left unmatched. CDR3 bases: TGTGCCAGCAGTGAGGCAATAGGACAGGGGTGGTACGAGCAGTACTTC. Translated: CASSEAIGQGWYEQYF.

CDR3 sequence (DNA): TGTGCCAGCAGAATACCATTGGGCACTGAAGCTTTCTTT. Protein product: CASRIPLGTEAFF. This chain connects TRBV28 to TRBJ1-1; D ambiguous. CDR1 is MDHEN and CDR2 is SYDVKM in the germline V gene. The V and J ends lost 6 bases and 4 bases respectively, with 12 bases between them. The CDR3 totals 13 residues.

The chain uses TRBV10-2 and TRBJ1-5; TRBD1 agrees at 8 bases. CDR1 and CDR2 from the germline V gene are WSHSY and SAAADI. Trimming at V came to 6 bases and at J to 7 bases, leaving 11 bases not matched to a gene. This CDR3 region has 15 residues. The DNA of the CDR3 is TGCGCCAGCAGCCCGGACAGGGTTGGGATCCAGCCCCAGCATTTT. Its protein is CASSPDRVGIQPQHF.

This chain joins TRBV2 and TRBJ2-1; 7 positions match TRBD2. The CDR3 is 13 amino acids. CDR1 is SNHLY, CDR2 FYNNEI, per germline. The J segment lost 4 bases and the V segment lost 7 bases, leaving 4 bases of the junction unmatched. The CDR3 region is CASTLAAYNEQFF. CDR3 bases: TGTGCCAGCACCCTAGCGGCATACAATGAGCAGTTCTTC.

The CDR3 nucleotides read TGCGCCAGCAGCTGGGGGCCAGGTTCCTACGAGCAGTACTTC. Its protein product is CASSWGPGSYEQYF. V is TRBV5-1 and J is TRBJ2-5, with D tentatively TRBD1 (6 bases). TRBJ2-7 explains the end of the DNA better; the J call may be wrong. The V gene's germline CDR1 is SGHRS and CDR2 YFSETQ. The CDR3 contains 14 residues.